These T cell receptor beta chains were read from a single sample in a study of cytomegalovirus exposure and HLA in healthy donors. TCRdb's table, derived via immunoSEQ multiplex PCR, lists solely in-frame clones and lacks some. This table has fewer than 250,000 clones, approximately 83% appearing once. Sequencing was done on a sample of PBMCs. The receptor set was obtained from a girl aged 10 to 17 in good health and CMV-seronegative. Both conserved end residues are part of each CDR3. A D gene is named only where the DNA matches it firmly. Expanded clones are given a class, and other clones once, few, many or no size at all.

clone_size	cdr3_length	v_call	d_call	j_call	cdr3_aa	cdr3_nt
NA	13	TRBV6-5	NA	TRBJ2-5	CASRVGGVETQYF	TGTGCCAGCAGGGTAGGGGGGGTCGAGACCCAGTACTTC
NA	14	TRBV28	NA	TRBJ1-3	CASSRGYTVDTIYF	TGTGCCAGCAGTAGAGGGTATACTGTGGACACCATATATTTT
NA	18	TRBV7-6	TRBD1	TRBJ1-5	CASSFDRGQGYSNQPQHF	TGTGCCAGCAGCTTCGACAGGGGGCAGGGGTATAGCAATCAGCCCCAGCATTTT
NA	14	TRBV27	TRBD1	TRBJ2-7	CASSLLGQGYEQYF	TGTGCCAGCAGTTTACTTGGACAGGGCTACGAGCAGTACTTC
NA	15	TRBV4-1	TRBD2	TRBJ2-1	CASSQPTYSGGPPFF	TGCGCCAGCAGCCAACCCACTTATAGCGGGGGACCCCCATTCTTC
NA	14	TRBV28	TRBD1	TRBJ2-7	CASSPGGELPEQYF	TGTGCCAGCAGCCCAGGGGGCGAATTACCCGAGCAGTACTTC
NA	14	TRBV15	NA	TRBJ2-5	CATSRRDSKETQYF	TGTGCCACCAGCCGTAGGGACTCCAAAGAGACCCAGTACTTC
NA	18	TRBV18	TRBD1	TRBJ1-1	CASSPLIEGASPNTEAFF	TGTGCCAGCTCACCGTTGATCGAGGGGGCCTCACCAAACACTGAAGCTTTCTTT
NA	14	TRBV19	TRBD1	TRBJ1-3	CASGTGGPGNTIYF	TGTGCCAGTGGGACAGGGGGACCTGGAAACACCATATATTTT
NA	15	TRBV25-1	TRBD1	TRBJ1-1	CASSPQTGVNTEAFF	TGTGCCAGCAGTCCACAGACAGGGGTTAACACTGAAGCTTTCTTT
NA	16	TRBV7-2	NA	TRBJ2-1	CASTRGGGSSYNEQFF	TGTGCCAGCACCAGAGGGGGGGGGAGCTCCTACAATGAGCAGTTCTTC
NA	15	TRBV7-2	TRBD2	TRBJ2-3	CASGISGGDTDTQYF	TGTGCCAGCGGAATCAGCGGGGGGGACACAGATACGCAGTATTTT
few	17	TRBV28	NA	TRBJ1-5	CASSLWGRGAGNQPQHF	TGTGCCAGCAGTTTATGGGGTCGTGGGGCTGGCAATCAGCCCCAGCATTTT
NA	14	TRBV7-2	TRBD1	TRBJ2-7	CASSPARDRGEQYF	TGTGCCAGCAGCCCAGCCCGGGACAGGGGCGAGCAGTACTTC
NA	13	TRBV7-2	NA	TRBJ1-1	CASSLDWDSEAFF	TGTGCCAGCAGCTTAGACTGGGACTCTGAAGCTTTCTTT
NA	13	TRBV7-3	NA	TRBJ2-5	CASSDQGRETQYF	TGTGCCAGCAGCGATCAGGGCCGAGAGACCCAGTACTTC
few	15	TRBV28	NA	TRBJ2-7	CASSLSAGHSYEQYF	TGTGCCAGCAGTTTATCAGCAGGGCACTCCTACGAGCAGTACTTC
NA	14	TRBV6-6	NA	TRBJ2-3	CASTVQGSTDTQYF	TGTGCCAGCACCGTCCAGGGGAGCACAGATACGCAGTATTTT
NA	16	TRBV7-9	NA	TRBJ2-7	CASSHQDLGVYYEQYF	TGTGCCAGCAGCCATCAGGACCTCGGGGTCTACTACGAGCAGTACTTC
few	13	TRBV19	TRBD1	TRBJ1-5	CASSIGDRDPQHF	TGTGCCAGTAGTATAGGGGACAGGGATCCCCAGCATTTT
NA	15	TRBV7-9	NA	TRBJ2-7	CSSSGTATGTYEQYF	TGTTCCAGCAGCGGAACTGCGACAGGAACCTACGAGCAGTACTTC
once	14	TRBV27	NA	TRBJ1-1	CASSFGQANTEAFF	TGTGCCAGCAGTTTTGGGCAGGCGAACACTGAAGCTTTCTTT
NA	14	TRBV30	TRBD2	TRBJ2-3	CAWRTSGRTDTQYF	TGTGCCTGGAGGACTAGCGGGCGCACAGATACGCAGTATTTT
NA	14	TRBV15	NA	TRBJ1-2	CATSHREGRYGYTF	TGTGCCACCAGCCACAGGGAGGGTCGGTATGGCTACACCTTC
NA	15	TRBV7-2	TRBD1	TRBJ2-2	CASSPGTGFTGELFF	TGTGCCAGCAGCCCCGGGACAGGATTCACCGGGGAGCTGTTTTTT
NA	15	TRBV7-2	TRBD2	TRBJ2-1	CASFPPLAGPNEQFF	TGTGCCAGCTTCCCACCGCTAGCGGGCCCCAATGAGCAGTTCTTC
NA	14	TRBV7-2	TRBD1	TRBJ2-1	CASSLDRGYNEQFF	TGTGCCAGCAGCTTAGACAGGGGGTACAATGAGCAGTTCTTC
NA	15	TRBV11-2	TRBD1	TRBJ2-7	CASSPQGQALYEQYF	TGTGCCAGCAGCCCTCAGGGACAGGCACTTTACGAGCAGTACTTC
NA	15	TRBV15	NA	TRBJ1-1	CATSRDLEMNTEAFF	TGTGCCACCAGCAGAGATTTAGAAATGAACACTGAAGCTTTCTTT
few	15	TRBV5-1	NA	TRBJ2-3	CASSTSGLSTDTQYF	TGCGCCAGCAGCACTTCGGGACTTTCCACAGATACGCAGTATTTT
NA	19	TRBV27	NA	TRBJ2-7	CASSLYGGPPPLSSYEQYF	TGTGCCAGCAGTTTATACGGAGGCCCCCCTCCCCTGAGCTCCTACGAGCAGTACTTC
NA	15	TRBV5-1	TRBD1	TRBJ2-3	CASGTGPPPTDTQYF	TGCGCCAGTGGGACAGGGCCCCCCCCCACAGATACGCAGTATTTT
NA	21	TRBV21-1	NA	TRBJ2-1	CASSIPWTGQGGDCVYNEQFF	TGTGCCAGCAGCATACCCTGGACAGGGCAGGGAGGGGATTGCGTATACAATGAGCAGTTCTTC
NA	14	TRBV28	NA	TRBJ1-1	CASSPGVNAFGAFF	TGTGCCAGCAGTCCAGGGGTAAATGCGTTTGGAGCTTTCTTT
NA	18	TRBV9	TRBD1	TRBJ2-6	CASSVVLDRDSGANVLTF	TGTGCCAGCAGCGTAGTCCTGGACAGGGACTCTGGGGCCAACGTCCTGACTTTC
once	13	TRBV7-2	NA	TRBJ2-5	CASSRSVQETQYF	TGTGCCAGCAGCCGGAGCGTCCAAGAGACCCAGTACTTC
NA	13	TRBV29-1	TRBD1	TRBJ2-7	CSIRDREPGEQYF	TGCAGCATTCGGGACAGGGAGCCGGGCGAGCAGTACTTC
NA	15	TRBV5-4	NA	TRBJ1-6	CASSLGQWFNSPLHF	TGTGCCAGCAGCTTGGGACAGTGGTTCAATTCACCCCTCCACTTT
NA	15	TRBV7-8	NA	TRBJ2-7	CASSPHPTGAGEQYF	TGTGCCAGCAGCCCACACCCCACGGGAGCTGGGGAGCAGTACTTC
NA	16	TRBV13	TRBD2	TRBJ2-5	CASSLGAGGPQETQYF	TGTGCCAGCAGCTTAGGCGCGGGGGGCCCCCAAGAGACCCAGTACTTC
NA	15	TRBV5-1	TRBD1	TRBJ2-5	CASSLLRDREETQYF	TGCGCCAGCAGCTTGTTAAGGGACAGGGAAGAGACCCAGTACTTC
NA	15	TRBV28	TRBD1	TRBJ1-2	CATHTGGAVNYGYTF	TGTGCGACCCATACAGGGGGCGCCGTTAACTATGGCTACACCTTC
NA	15	TRBV28	TRBD2	TRBJ2-5	CASSFRAGGSETQYF	TGTGCCAGCAGTTTCCGAGCGGGGGGATCAGAGACCCAGTACTTC
NA	14	TRBV11-2	NA	TRBJ2-5	CASSLEGPWETQYF	TGTGCCAGCAGCCTAGAGGGCCCTTGGGAGACCCAGTACTTC
once	19	TRBV5-1	TRBD2	TRBJ2-1	CASSLGGLAGGLGDNEQFF	TGCGCCAGCAGCTTGGGTGGACTAGCGGGAGGGCTTGGGGACAATGAGCAGTTCTTC
NA	17	TRBV7-9	NA	TRBJ1-1	CASSLGALWALNTEAFF	TGTGCCAGCAGCTTAGGGGCGCTGTGGGCGCTGAACACTGAAGCTTTCTTT
NA	15	TRBV4-1	NA	TRBJ2-3	CASSQVGVTFDTQYF	TGCGCCAGCAGCCAAGTCGGAGTAACTTTTGATACGCAGTATTTT
few	15	TRBV5-1	NA	TRBJ1-1	CASSLFGGVNTEAFF	TGCGCCAGCAGCTTGTTCGGCGGTGTGAACACTGAAGCTTTCTTT
NA	11	TRBV28	NA	TRBJ1-6	CASSINSPLHF	TGTGCCAGCAGTATAAATTCACCCCTCCACTTT
NA	15	TRBV6-1	NA	TRBJ2-5	CASRPSGGSGETQYF	TGTGCCAGCAGGCCCTCTGGAGGTTCTGGGGAGACCCAGTACTTC
once	16	TRBV19	TRBD2	TRBJ2-1	CARGQPGTSGSNEQFF	TGTGCCAGGGGACAACCAGGGACTAGCGGAAGCAATGAGCAGTTCTTC
NA	12	TRBV7-9	NA	TRBJ1-1	CASTILNTEAFF	TGTGCCAGCACCATACTAAACACTGAAGCTTTCTTT
NA	16	TRBV6-4	TRBD1	TRBJ2-3	CASSGQGVLWRDTQYF	TGTGCCTCGTCAGGACAGGGTGTATTGTGGCGAGATACGCAGTATTTT